This entry lists 18 T cell receptor beta chains sequenced from one sample in a study of early T cells in non-severe SARS-CoV-2 infection. TCRdb passed the 5' RACE reads through MiXCR, listing each CDR3 protein once. The sample has approximately 81,000 distinct CDR3 sequences, under 15% seen once; the top ten hold around 6%. Material for sequencing was whole blood. The receptor source for this set is an adult who was a healthcare worker with PCR-confirmed SARS-CoV-2 infection or an uninfected control (not recorded which).

The genes are TRBV5-4 and TRBJ1-6; D might be TRBD1 (6 bases). Germline CDR1 SGHNT, CDR2 YYREEE (reference sequence). The CDR3 contains 14 residues. V was pared by 1 base and J by 7 bases, with 9 bases between. CDR3 region: CASSLQTGNSPLHF. DNA for the CDR3: TGTGCCAGCAGCTTGCAGACAGGCAATTCACCCCTCCACTTT.

This chain connects TRBV20-1 to TRBJ2-3, with 9 bases aligning to TRBD2. The CDR3 has 17 amino acids. Germline V CDR1 and CDR2: DFQATT, SNEGSKA (reference sequence). The V segment lost 0 bases and the J segment 1 base; nucleotides outside the gene matches: 8. In DNA form, the CDR3 reads TGCAGTGCTAGAGATAGCGGGAGAGTTGCTGGCACAGATACGCAGTATTTT. Residues: CSARDSGRVAGTDTQYF.

The J gene is TRBJ2-1, the V gene TRBV18; no reliable D call. The CDR3 runs 15 residues. Per the germline V gene, CDR1 is KGHSH and CDR2 is LQKENI. The V end was cut by 2 bases, the J end by 8 bases, with 16 bases between. The CDR3 DNA reads as TGTGCCAGCTCACCATGGACCCACCAAGGCGATGAGCAGTTCTTC. This gives the protein CASSPWTHQGDEQFF.

This clonotype was recorded at least ten times. The V call is TRBV3-1, the J call TRBJ1-1; D unclear. CDR1 LGHDT and CDR2 YNNKEL come from the germline V gene (reference sequence). V was shortened by 1 base and J by 0 bases, with 12 bases between the two germline ends. This CDR3 spans 16 amino acids. DNA of the CDR3: TGTGCCAGCAGCCAAGGACTCCGGCGAATGAACACTGAAGCTTTCTTT. Translation gives CASSQGLRRMNTEAFF. Together with reference TRBV3-1 and TRBJ1-1, the CDR3 gives the full variable domain: DTAVSQTPKYLVTQMGNDKSIKCEQNLGHDTMYWYKQDSKKFLKIMFSYNNKELIINETVPNRFSPKSPDKAHLNLHINSLELGDSAVYFCASSQGLRRMNTEAFFGQGTRLTVV.

This clonotype turned up a few times. This chain joins TRBV11-2 and TRBJ2-3, with 12 bases aligning to TRBD2. Trimming removed 1 base from V and 0 bases from J; junction bases left unmatched: 5. There are 18 residues in the CDR3. CDR1 and CDR2 (germline): SGHAT, FQNNGV. The CDR3 DNA is TGTGCCAGCAGCTTAGCCCCCGGGACTAGCGGGAGCACAGATACGCAGTATTTT. Its translation: CASSLAPGTSGSTDTQYF.

In this sample, this clonotype turned up many times. The J gene is TRBJ1-2, the V gene TRBV6-5, with TRBD1 matching over 7 bases. Losses at the gene ends were 6 bases for V and 7 bases for J; bases not matched to a gene: 11. CDR1 is MNHEY and CDR2 is SVGAGI in the germline V gene. This CDR3 has 14 amino acids. DNA of the CDR3: TGTGCCAGCAGCCTCGACCACAGGGGTGGTGGCTACACCTTC. Protein: CASSLDHRGGGYTF.

The chain is built from TRBV20-1 and TRBJ2-7, with TRBD2 identical over 13 bases. The CDR3 is 15 amino acids. Germline V lookup: CDR1 DFQATT, CDR2 SNEGSKA (reference sequence). Trimming at V came to 3 bases and at J to 4 bases, leaving 6 bases not matched to a gene. The CDR3 here is CSARGTSGAPYEQYF. CDR3 bases: TGCAGTGCTAGGGGGACTAGCGGGGCCCCGTACGAGCAGTACTTC.

This clonotype was seen a handful of times. V and J are TRBV6-4 and TRBJ1-1; D call uncertain. This CDR3 spans 14 amino acids. V was cut by 7 bases and J by 4 bases, with 16 bases left in between. Germline loops: CDR1 MRHNA, CDR2 SNTAGT. The DNA of the CDR3 is TGTGCCAGCACAACCGCCCGGGCGAGCACTGAAGCTTTCTTT. Encoded protein: CASTTARASTEAFF.

V usage is TRBV12-3 or TRBV12-4 and J usage is TRBJ2-5; TRBD2 matches 8 bases. V lost 6 bases and J lost 5; bases outside the gene matches: 8. This CDR3 has 14 amino acids. This chain's CDR3 is CASRAAGEEETQYF. The CDR3 coding sequence is TGTGCCAGCAGGGCAGCGGGGGAGGAGGAGACCCAGTACTTC.

The V and J genes are TRBV2 and TRBJ2-7; D remains unclear. This CDR3 is 10 amino acids long. Germline values: CDR1 SNHLY, CDR2 FYNNEI. Trimming left V 4 bases short and J 4 bases short, with 2 bases between. This CDR3 reads CASSVYEQYF. The CDR3 coding sequence is TGTGCCAGCAGTGTTTACGAGCAGTACTTC.

This clonotype was seen many times. The CDR3 sequence: CASKPLADSYNEQFF. The CDR3 DNA follows: TGTGCCAGCAAACCACTAGCGGACTCCTACAATGAGCAGTTCTTC. The chain uses TRBV6-1 and TRBJ2-1; 8 bases align to TRBD2. With V trimmed by 7 bases and J by 0 bases, 5 bases remained unmatched. Germline lookup yields CDR1 MNHNS and CDR2 SASEGT. There are 15 residues in the CDR3.

V is TRBV5-1 and J is TRBJ2-7; the match to TRBD1 covers 9 bases. V dropped 4 bases and J dropped 3; count of bases not matched to a gene: 8. This CDR3 has 15 residues. Per germline, CDR1 SGHRS and CDR2 YFSETQ. The CDR3 spells CASSGPGTGNYEQYF. The CDR3 bases are TGCGCCAGCAGCGGACCCGGGACAGGGAACTACGAGCAGTACTTC.

This clonotype showed up just a few times. This chain joins TRBV18 and TRBJ2-3; maybe TRBD1 (5 bases). Trimming left V 3 bases short and J 6 bases short, with 10 bases between. The germline CDR1 and CDR2 sequences are KGHSH and LQKENI. The CDR3 contains 13 residues. CDR3 protein: CASSPAGKDTQYF. In DNA form, the CDR3 reads TGTGCCAGCTCACCGGCAGGGAAGGATACGCAGTATTTT.

The sample holds a few counts of this clonotype. The chain is built from TRBV4-1 and TRBJ2-3, with D perhaps TRBD1 or TRBD2 (5 bases each). Trimming pared 4 bases from V and 4 bases from J, leaving 21 bases between. Germline V gene lookup returns CDR1 MGHRA and CDR2 YSYEKL. This CDR3 has 17 amino acids. The CDR3 loop is CASSPGAKPGHPDTQYF. The CDR3 DNA reads as TGCGCCAGCAGCCCCGGAGCAAAGCCGGGGCATCCAGATACGCAGTATTTT.

The chain recombines TRBV2 with TRBJ2-7; TRBD1 aligns across 9 bases. Looked up from germline, CDR1 is SNHLY and CDR2 is FYNNEI. The CDR3 totals 15 residues. J was trimmed by 0 bases and V by 6 bases; bases with no gene match: 6. CDR3 DNA: TGTGCCAGCAGCCCACAGGGGGCAAGCTCCTACGAGCAGTACTTC. It codes for CASSPQGASSYEQYF.

This clonotype was observed a handful of times. Here the CDR3 DNA reads TGTGCCAGCTCTCCGACTACTTACAATGAGCAGTTCTTC. It codes for CASSPTTYNEQFF. V and J are TRBV2 and TRBJ2-1, with a tentative D call TRBD2 (5 bases). Per germline, CDR1 SNHLY and CDR2 FYNNEI. Trimming stripped 8 bases from V and 4 bases from J, with 12 bases between. The CDR3 consists of 13 residues.

The V gene is TRBV7-9, the J gene TRBJ2-3; the D gene is possibly TRBD1 (6 bases). Trimming took 5 bases from V and 4 from J, leaving 16 bases between them. The CDR3 runs 15 residues. Germline loops: CDR1 SEHNR, CDR2 FQNEAQ (reference sequence). As DNA, the CDR3 is TGTGCCAGCAGCCAGGACAGCCTGCCCCCAGATACGCAGTATTTT. The encoded protein is CASSQDSLPPDTQYF.

Written as DNA, the CDR3 is TGTGCCAGCAGCCTATCCGGGGACGTTTCCTACGAGCAGTACTTC. This translates into CASSLSGDVSYEQYF. The chain carries TRBV7-9 and TRBJ2-7; D tentatively fits TRBD1 or TRBD2 (5 bases each). V lost 5 bases, J lost 1 base, and 15 bases lay in between. Germline lookup yields CDR1 SEHNR and CDR2 FQNEAQ (reference sequence). The CDR3 sequence is 15 residues long.